A selection of T cell receptor beta chains follows, all from one sample in a study of blood T cell repertoires in COVID-19. The protocol was immunoSEQ multiplex PCR, while the TCRdb copy is restricted to in-frame clones and leaves out a portion. The sample has approximately 180,000 clones, approximately 89% seen once. Sequencing was performed on PBMCs or T cells enriched from blood (not recorded which). The receptor source for this set is a woman between 35 and 50 years old with acute COVID-19. Each CDR3 is given with its conserved first and last residue. D genes are given only for firm matches. Some rows have no size entry. The others give once, few or many, or a class for an expanded clone.

v_call,d_call,clone_size,j_call,cdr3_nt,cdr3_aa
TRBV4-2,TRBD2,once,TRBJ2-1,TGTGCCAGCAGCCACACTACCACTAGCGGGGGACCCAATGAGCAGTTCTTC,CASSHTTTSGGPNEQFF
TRBV7-2,TRBD1,once,TRBJ1-1,TGTGCCAGCAGCCGGGACAGGGGAGGGATCCCTGAAGCTTTCTTT,CASSRDRGGIPEAFF
TRBV5-4,TRBD1,once,TRBJ1-1,TGTGCCAGCAGCCTGGACAGGGACACTGAAGCTTTCTTT,CASSLDRDTEAFF
TRBV6-2/TRBV6-3,TRBD2,NA,TRBJ2-2,TGTGCCAGCAGTCAAAGGGGCGGGAGGTCAGCTGGGGAGCTGTTTTTT,CASSQRGGRSAGELFF
TRBV6-1,TRBD1,NA,TRBJ2-7,TGTGCCAGCAGTCTCGGGACAGGGACCTACGAGCAGTACTTC,CASSLGTGTYEQYF
TRBV28,NA,NA,TRBJ1-2,TGTGCCAGCAGCCCAGGGTTAGGCTATGGCTACACCTTC,CASSPGLGYGYTF
TRBV19,NA,NA,TRBJ1-1,TGTGCCAGTAGTAAAAGCGCCGGCCCTGAAGCTTTCTTT,CASSKSAGPEAFF
TRBV5-4,NA,NA,TRBJ2-5,TGTGCCAGCACCGTACAGGGTCGAGAGACCCAGTACTTC,CASTVQGRETQYF
TRBV3-1/TRBV3-2,TRBD2,NA,TRBJ2-1,TGTGCCAGCAGCCAAGATTGGTGGGCTAGCGGGAGCCATGAGCAGTTCTTC,CASSQDWWASGSHEQFF
TRBV15,TRBD1,NA,TRBJ2-5,TGTGCCACCAGCAGGGCGGACAGGGGATGGCAGGAGACCCAGTACTTC,CATSRADRGWQETQYF
TRBV3-1/TRBV3-2,NA,NA,TRBJ1-1,TGTGCCAGCAGCCGGGGGACGGGGGTCGGTGAAGCTTTCTTT,CASSRGTGVGEAFF
TRBV5-4,NA,once,TRBJ1-1,TGTGCCAGCAGCCTTTGGGGCGGGGACACTGAAGCTTTCTTT,CASSLWGGDTEAFF